One and the same sample provided the 7 T cell receptor beta chains below, sequenced in a study of response to subunit inactivated influenza vaccine. TCRdb analysed the RT-PCR reads with MiXCR anew, one entry per CDR3 protein. The table records 600,000 to 850,000 distinct CDR3 sequences, around 15% of them present only once. The sample here was PBMCs from blood, taken approximately 15 days before vaccination. These receptors originate from a man between 50 and 59 years old who received an inactivated influenza vaccine.

The V call is TRBV15, the J call TRBJ2-7; D may be TRBD1 (6 bases). This CDR3 is built from 15 residues. V was pared by 0 bases and J by 3 bases, with 12 bases between. Germline V gene sequence: CDR1 LNHNV, CDR2 YYDKDF (reference sequence). The DNA for the CDR3 is TGTGCCACCAGCAGAGATAGGAACAGGGACTACGAGCAGTACTTC. It is translated as CATSRDRNRDYEQYF.

This clonotype was observed at least ten times. The chain links TRBV6-2 or TRBV6-3 to TRBJ2-2; unclear D gene. This CDR3 comprises 13 residues. The germline V gene encodes CDR1 MNHEY and CDR2 SVGEGT. Trimming stripped 6 bases from V and 4 bases from J, with 9 bases between. CDR3 nucleotides: TGTGCCAGCAGACCGGACGGCACCGGGGAGCTGTTTTTT. It specifies CASRPDGTGELFF.

This clonotype has just a few counts. V and J are TRBV10-3 and TRBJ1-3, with 9 bases identical to TRBD1. The germline V gene encodes CDR1 ENHRY and CDR2 SYGVKD. The CDR3 is made up of 15 amino acids. The trim removed 6 bases at V and 0 bases at J, leaving 3 bases unmatched. The chain's CDR3 is CAIRGQGYSGNTIYF. The CDR3 coding sequence is TGTGCCATCAGGGGACAGGGCTACTCTGGAAACACCATATATTTT.

CDR3 region: CASSFPAGGPSYEQYF. CDR3 nucleotide sequence: TGTGCCAGCAGCTTCCCGGCAGGGGGGCCCTCCTACGAGCAGTACTTC. The rearrangement uses TRBV7-9 and TRBJ2-7; TRBD1 might be the D (7 bases). Germline lookup yields CDR1 SEHNR and CDR2 FQNEAQ (reference sequence). V dropped 3 bases and J dropped 0 bases, with 15 bases sitting between them. The CDR3 sequence is 16 residues long.

The CDR3 is CASSLQRGITDTQYF. CDR3 sequence (DNA): TGTGCCAGCAGCTTACAGCGGGGGATCACAGATACGCAGTATTTT. V gene TRBV11-2 combines with J gene TRBJ2-3, with TRBD2 matching 8 bases. Germline V lookup: CDR1 SGHAT, CDR2 FQNNGV. The CDR3 has 15 amino acids. V lost 2 bases, J lost 2 bases, and 3 bases stayed unmatched.

The V and J genes are TRBV7-9 and TRBJ2-3; D is perhaps TRBD1 (6 bases). The CDR3 contains 17 residues. Germline V gene data show CDR1 as SEHNR and CDR2 as FQNEAQ (reference sequence). The V end lost 9 bases, the J end lost 6 bases, and 28 bases lay between the germline ends. The CDR3 sequence: CARSHSPQQGDQDTQYF. CDR3 nucleotides: TGTGCCAGGAGCCACTCACCCCAACAGGGTGATCAGGATACGCAGTATTTT.

The rearrangement joins TRBV2 to TRBJ1-5; D not resolved. This CDR3 has 14 amino acids. Between the trimmed V and J ends, which lost 2 bases and 0 bases, there was a span of 5 bases. Germline CDR1 and CDR2: SNHLY and FYNNEI. CDR3 DNA: TGTGCCAGCAGTGAAATCAATAGCAATCAGCCCCAGCATTTT. It is translated as CASSEINSNQPQHF. The full variable domain, in which reference TRBV2 and TRBJ1-5 provide the parts outside the CDR3, is EPEVTQTPSHQVTQMGQEVILRCVPISNHLYFYWYRQILGQKVEFLVSFYNNEISEKSEIFDDQFSVERPDGSNFTLKIRSTKLEDSAMYFCASSEINSNQPQHFGDGTRLSIL.